A selection of T cell receptor beta chains follows, all from one sample in a study of PD-L1 blockade in urothelial cancer. The assay was immunoSEQ multiplex PCR, and TCRdb's table has in-frame clones only and misses some. This sample has tens of thousands of clones, with 91% found just once. The sequences come from PBMCs, collected around atezolizumab (anti-PD-L1) treatment. The origin of the receptors is a man between 65 and 85 years old with urothelial cancer. CDR3s include the opening cysteine and the closing phenylalanine or tryptophan. Fields, in order: V gene, J gene, CDR3 protein.

TRBV23-1	TRBJ2-7	CASSQRTVGTFPVEQYF
TRBV2	TRBJ2-1	CASSRLAYSYNEQFF
TRBV5-1	TRBJ1-4	CASSSGTDNEKLFF
TRBV19	TRBJ2-2	CASKVLRESGELFF
TRBV5-1	TRBJ2-7	CASSPAGTSAYEQYF
TRBV5-1	TRBJ2-5	CASSLVLAGVGETQYF
TRBV28	TRBJ2-6	CASSSVGRRAGANVLTF
TRBV6-5	TRBJ2-7	CASSRQGANEQYF
TRBV15	TRBJ2-7	CATSRGTGGIPYEQYF
TRBV19	TRBJ2-7	CASSPGQGSTYEQYF
TRBV19	TRBJ2-1	CASSTSGTSLRNEQFF
TRBV5-1	TRBJ1-1	CASSIGEANTEAFF
TRBV25-1	TRBJ2-1	CASSALAGLGNEQFF
TRBV10-1	TRBJ2-2	CASSDQGPTGELFF
TRBV5-4	TRBJ2-2	CASSFPGTSGQTGELFF
TRBV6-1	TRBJ1-5	CASSENAGPEPQHF
TRBV9	TRBJ1-2	CASSPRQGMDYGYTF
TRBV5-4	TRBJ2-7	CASSLSGSAYEQYF
TRBV27	TRBJ2-1	CASSSRLAGGPGGYNEQFF
TRBV28	TRBJ2-2	CASSSVGGGTGELFF
TRBV6-5	TRBJ1-2	CASSYGVGVIYGYTF
TRBV5-1	TRBJ2-5	CASSLAGGTYQETQYF
TRBV7-3	TRBJ1-5	CASSCRRDYRPPNQPQHF
TRBV7-2	TRBJ2-5	CASSLGDRGQAETQYF
TRBV28	TRBJ2-3	CASSLRVRADTQYF
TRBV10-3	TRBJ2-3	CAISDLERDTQYF
TRBV6-1	TRBJ2-7	CASSEGLQEYF
TRBV14	TRBJ2-5	CASSQGPNTQETQYF
TRBV5-1	TRBJ2-2	CASTRRTGNTGELFF
TRBV25-1	TRBJ2-4	CASSEKGIYNIQYF
TRBV6-9	TRBJ2-2	CASRDRDSLSANTGELFF
TRBV10-2	TRBJ2-1	CASSEVGVGEQFF
TRBV10-3	TRBJ2-2	CAISRSGTTAGELFF
TRBV28	TRBJ2-1	CASSPPGRNEQFF
TRBV13	TRBJ2-7	CASSLKGQIKQYF
TRBV19	TRBJ1-1	CASRRGQAHTEAFF
TRBV7-8	TRBJ2-4	CASSLATLRAWGKNIQYF
TRBV30	TRBJ1-1	CAWSRGKNTEAFF
TRBV28	TRBJ2-3	CASSLASGSLAQYF
TRBV18	TRBJ1-4	CASSPDQTTNEKLFF
TRBV5-1	TRBJ2-1	CASSLELAGVLSSYNEQFF
TRBV18	TRBJ1-2	CASSPRGQGGYTF
TRBV7-6	TRBJ2-1	CASSPRLAGDDNEQFF
TRBV6-5	TRBJ1-1	CASSLQTGGKAFF
TRBV5-6	TRBJ2-3	CASSSHEGTDTQYF
TRBV5-1	TRBJ2-1	CASSLGGGGSYNEQFF
TRBV7-2	TRBJ1-1	CASSLVSGGSTEAFF
TRBV5-4	TRBJ2-1	CASSFSSVGGDEQFF
TRBV7-9	TRBJ2-7	CASSLGIGIAPYEQYF
TRBV19	TRBJ1-2	CASSIGGRNYGYTF
TRBV6-6	TRBJ2-3	CASSLAGALDTQYF
TRBV5-1	TRBJ1-1	CASSLNEGVNTEAFF
TRBV6-1	TRBJ1-1	CASSEQGQGNTEAFF
TRBV18	TRBJ1-4	CASSRRLRGQNEKLFF
TRBV19	TRBJ1-5	CASRADRGGNQPQHF